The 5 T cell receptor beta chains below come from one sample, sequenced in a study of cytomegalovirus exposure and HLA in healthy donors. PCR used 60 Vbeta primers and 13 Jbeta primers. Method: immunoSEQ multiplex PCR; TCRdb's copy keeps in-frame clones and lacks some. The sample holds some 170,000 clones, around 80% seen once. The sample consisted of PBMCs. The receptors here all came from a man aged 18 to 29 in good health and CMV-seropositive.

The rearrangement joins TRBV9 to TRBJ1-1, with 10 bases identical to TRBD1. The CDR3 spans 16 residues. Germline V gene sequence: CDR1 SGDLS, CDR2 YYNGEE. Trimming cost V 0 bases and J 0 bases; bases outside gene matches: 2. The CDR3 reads CASSVEGQGMNTEAFF. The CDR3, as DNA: TGTGCCAGCAGCGTAGAGGGACAGGGGATGAACACTGAAGCTTTCTTT.

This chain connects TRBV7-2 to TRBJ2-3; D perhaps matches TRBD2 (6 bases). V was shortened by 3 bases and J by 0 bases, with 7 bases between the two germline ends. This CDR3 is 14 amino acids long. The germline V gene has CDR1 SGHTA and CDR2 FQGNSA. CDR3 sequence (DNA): TGTGCCAGCAGCTTTAGCGGTAGCACAGATACGCAGTATTTT. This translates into CASSFSGSTDTQYF.

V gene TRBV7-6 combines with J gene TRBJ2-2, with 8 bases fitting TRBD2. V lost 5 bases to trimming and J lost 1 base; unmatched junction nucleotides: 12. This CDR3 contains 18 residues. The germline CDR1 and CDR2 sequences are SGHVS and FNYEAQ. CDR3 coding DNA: TGTGCCAGCAGCCCAGGACTAGCAAGTTTTGGGAACACCGGGGAGCTGTTTTTT. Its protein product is CASSPGLASFGNTGELFF.

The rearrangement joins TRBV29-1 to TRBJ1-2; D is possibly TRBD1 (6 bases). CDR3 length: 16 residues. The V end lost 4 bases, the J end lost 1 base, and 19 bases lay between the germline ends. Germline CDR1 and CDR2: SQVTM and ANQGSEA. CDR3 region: CSVGSPSGQLNYGYTF. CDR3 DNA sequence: TGCAGCGTTGGATCGCCTTCAGGACAGCTTAACTATGGCTACACCTTC. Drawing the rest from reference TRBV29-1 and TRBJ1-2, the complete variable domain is SAVISQKPSRDICQRGTSLTIQCQVDSQVTMMFWYRQQPGQSLTLIATANQGSEATYESGFVIDKFPISRPNLTFSTLTVSNMSPEDSSIYLCSVGSPSGQLNYGYTFGSGTRLTVV.

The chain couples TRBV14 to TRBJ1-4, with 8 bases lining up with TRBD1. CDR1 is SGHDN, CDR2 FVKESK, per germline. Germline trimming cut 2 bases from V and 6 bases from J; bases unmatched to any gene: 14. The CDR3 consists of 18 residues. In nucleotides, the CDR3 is TGTGCCAGCAGCCAATACAGGACAGGGACCCCTGGTGATGAAAAACTGTTTTTT. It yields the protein CASSQYRTGTPGDEKLFF.